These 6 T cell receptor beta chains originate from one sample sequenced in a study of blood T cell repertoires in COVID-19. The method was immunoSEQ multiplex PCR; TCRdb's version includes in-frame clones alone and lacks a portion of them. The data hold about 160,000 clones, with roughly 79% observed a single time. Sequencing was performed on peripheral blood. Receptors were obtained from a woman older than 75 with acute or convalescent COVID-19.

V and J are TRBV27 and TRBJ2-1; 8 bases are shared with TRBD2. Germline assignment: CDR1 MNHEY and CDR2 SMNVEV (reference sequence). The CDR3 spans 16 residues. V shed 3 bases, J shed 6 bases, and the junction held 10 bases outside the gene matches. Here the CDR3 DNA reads TGTGCCAGCAGTTTTCTCCCGGGACTAGGGGGCAATGAGCAGTTCTTC. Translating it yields CASSFLPGLGGNEQFF.

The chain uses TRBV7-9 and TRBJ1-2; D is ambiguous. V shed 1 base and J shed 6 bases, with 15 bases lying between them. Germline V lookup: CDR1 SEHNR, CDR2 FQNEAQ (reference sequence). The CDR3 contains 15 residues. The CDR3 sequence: CASSLDAGIVDGYTF. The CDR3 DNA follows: TGTGCCAGCAGCTTAGATGCGGGAATAGTCGATGGCTACACCTTC.

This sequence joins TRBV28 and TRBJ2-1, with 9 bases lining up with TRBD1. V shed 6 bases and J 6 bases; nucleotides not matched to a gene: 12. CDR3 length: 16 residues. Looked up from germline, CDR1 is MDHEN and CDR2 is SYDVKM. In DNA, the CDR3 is TGTGCCAGCAGCACCGGGACAGGGTCCCGGGTCAATGAGCAGTTCTTC. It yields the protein CASSTGTGSRVNEQFF.

Written as DNA, the CDR3 is TGTGCCAGCCCTGGCGGGTTCTTTGATCAGCCCCAGCATTTT. Translation: CASPGGFFDQPQHF. The V call is TRBV13, the J call TRBJ1-5, with D hard to call. Trimming removed 8 bases from V and 5 bases from J, with 16 bases in between. This CDR3 comprises 14 residues. CDR1 is PRHDT and CDR2 is FYEKMQ in the germline V gene (reference sequence).

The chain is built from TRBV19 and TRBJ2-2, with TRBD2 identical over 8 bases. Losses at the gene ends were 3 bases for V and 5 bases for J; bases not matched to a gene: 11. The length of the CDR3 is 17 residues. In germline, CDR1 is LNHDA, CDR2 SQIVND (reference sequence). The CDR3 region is CASSMARGVAGTGELFF. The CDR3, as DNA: TGTGCCAGTAGTATGGCACGGGGTGTAGCGGGAACCGGGGAGCTGTTTTTT.

CDR3: CASSESSAGANVLTF. The CDR3, as DNA: TGCGCCAGCAGTGAGTCATCGGCTGGGGCCAACGTCCTGACTTTC. This chain uses TRBV10-1 with TRBJ2-6; D gene uncertain. V lost 0 bases, J lost 2 bases, and 5 bases lay in between. The CDR3 length is 15 residues. The germline V gene encodes CDR1 WNHNN and CDR2 SYGVQD (reference sequence).